This T cell receptor beta chain was found in a study of OX40 agonist ivuxolimab in advanced cancers. Study background: It was ivuxolimab, an agonistic anti-OX40 (CD134) antibody, that patients were treated with. Partial responses, seen in three patients, involved one hepatocellular carcinoma and two cutaneous melanomas. The diagnoses of dose-escalation patients were hepatocellular carcinoma, melanoma, renal cell or head and neck cancer.

Overall study results and limits: At 0.1 to 3.0 mg/kg, clonal expansion of CD4+ and CD8+ blood T cells had occurred by week 6.

Data came from immunoSEQ multiplex PCR; TCRdb stores just in-frame clones and leaves some out. The table records under 55,000 clones, 86% of them present only once. Trimming stripped 4 bases from V and 0 bases from J, with 16 bases between. The CDR3 totals 16 residues. Germline CDR1 MNHEY, CDR2 SVGAGI. To note about this clone: Its target is not known.

The source material was CD4+ or CD8+ T cells sorted from blood, sampled in a trial of the OX40 agonist ivuxolimab. The chain employs TRBV6-5 and TRBJ2-7; D possibly corresponds to TRBD2 (6 bases). The sequence derives from an adult with an advanced solid tumor such as melanoma, head and neck, liver or kidney cancer. The DNA of the CDR3 is TGTGCCAGCAGTTCCACCGGGGAGGCCCCCTCCTACGAGCAGTACTTC. It yields the protein CASSSTGEAPSYEQYF.